One and the same sample provided the 30 T cell receptor beta chains below, sequenced in a study of breast tumors, draining lymph nodes, adjacent tissues. Breast cancer patients provided tissue from their axillary draining lymph nodes. TCRdb analysed the multiplex PCR reads with MiXCR anew, one entry per CDR3 protein. This sample has 150,000 or so distinct CDR3 sequences, with more than 25% found just once. The sequencing input was axillary lymph node tissue. The receptors were gathered from a female donor with breast cancer. Some clones in this sample may be carry-over from other donors' samples.

This clonotype was counted ten times or more. The rearrangement uses TRBV9 and TRBJ1-3; tentative D call: TRBD1 (5 bases). Germline values: CDR1 SGDLS, CDR2 YYNGEE. V was clipped by 4 bases and J by 3 bases, with 8 bases between them. The CDR3 has 13 amino acids. The CDR3 region has the DNA TGTGCCAGCAGCCAGGGAATTGGAAACACCATATATTTT. As protein: CASSQGIGNTIYF.

This clonotype was counted ten times or more. The chain links TRBV7-9 to TRBJ2-1, with TRBD2 identical over 11 bases. The germline CDR1 and CDR2 sequences are SEHNR and FQNEAQ (reference sequence). The CDR3 extends over 15 amino acids. V lost 5 bases to trimming and J lost 8 bases; unmatched junction nucleotides: 8. The CDR3 DNA follows: TGTGCCAGCAGCCAAACTAGCGGGAGTCCCTATGAGCAGTTCTTC. This sequence encodes CASSQTSGSPYEQFF. The full variable domain, in which reference TRBV7-9 and TRBJ2-1 provide the parts outside the CDR3, is DTGVSQNPRHKITKRGQNVTFRCDPISEHNRLYWYRQTLGQGPEFLTYFQNEAQLEKSRLLSDRFSAERPKGSFSTLEIQRTEQGDSAMYLCASSQTSGSPYEQFFGPGTRLTVL.

This clonotype was picked up many times. The rearrangement uses TRBV6-5 and TRBJ2-6, with D possibly being TRBD1 (8 bases). Germline CDR1 and CDR2: MNHEY and SVGAGI. Trimming stripped 5 bases from V and 2 bases from J, with 16 bases between. The CDR3 runs 17 residues. CDR3 DNA: TGTGCCAGCAGTCAGCGACAGGGGAGGGCTGGGGCCAACGTCCTGACTTTC. Protein: CASSQRQGRAGANVLTF.

This clonotype was recorded at least ten times. V is TRBV9 and J is TRBJ1-2, with 7 bases lining up with TRBD1. V lost 4 bases, J lost 6 bases, and 9 bases stayed unmatched. CDR1 and CDR2 (germline): SGDLS, YYNGEE. The CDR3 contains 14 residues. In nucleotides, the CDR3 is TGTGCCAGCAGCACCCAGACAGGGTCGGATGGCTACACCTTC. Encoded protein: CASSTQTGSDGYTF.

On this clonotype: Since the CDR3 does not end with the conserved phenylalanine or tryptophan, this likely comes from a read error. This chain uses TRBV12-3 or TRBV12-4 with TRBJ2-5, with D perhaps TRBD2 (7 bases). There are 14 residues in the CDR3. Between the trimmed V and J ends, which lost 3 bases and 5 bases, there was a span of 13 bases. The CDR3: CASSFSGGRETQYL. The CDR3, as DNA: TGTGCCAGCAGTTTCTCGGGGGGCCGGGAGACCCAGTACCTC.

Of note for this clonotype: A much larger clone differs by one base, so this may be a read error. This chain connects TRBV13 to TRBJ2-7, with a possible D match to TRBD2 (5 bases). Germline CDR1 PRHDT, CDR2 FYEKMQ (reference sequence). The CDR3 runs 13 residues. CDR3 residues: CASSLESSPERYF. The DNA of the CDR3 is TGTGCCAGCAGCTTAGAATCTAGCCCCGAGCGGTACTTC.

This clonotype was seen once. The chain links TRBV4-1 to TRBJ2-3, with 10 bases aligning to TRBD2. The V gene's germline CDR1 is MGHRA and CDR2 YSYEKL. V lost 8 bases, J lost 11 bases, and 19 bases stayed unmatched. CDR3 size: 16 residues. In nucleotides, the CDR3 is TGCGCCAGCGGCCTCCTCCCAGCGGGAGGGCCCTACGAGCAGTATTTT. Its translation is CASGLLPAGGPYEQYF.

The rearrangement links TRBV28 to TRBJ1-2, with D possibly TRBD1 on 6 matching bases. Trimming removed 3 bases at V and 1 base at J, with 21 bases between. Germline CDR1 reads MDHEN; CDR2 reads SYDVKM. The CDR3 consists of 18 residues. CDR3 in amino acids: CASSFSLGRGGGNYGYTF. In DNA, the CDR3 is TGTGCCAGCAGTTTTTCCCTAGGGCGAGGGGGAGGTAACTATGGCTACACCTTC.

This clonotype was counted many times. The chain uses TRBV19 and TRBJ1-1, with D tentatively TRBD1 (5 bases). CDR1 LNHDA and CDR2 SQIVND come from the germline V gene (reference sequence). Trimming took 5 bases from V and 5 from J, leaving 9 bases between them. The CDR3 extends over 12 amino acids. The CDR3, as DNA: TGTGCCAGTAGTCTACGGGGGACTGAAGCTTTCTTT. It is translated as CASSLRGTEAFF. Variable domain in full (rest from reference TRBV19 and TRBJ1-1): DGGITQSPKYLFRKEGQNVTLSCEQNLNHDAMYWYRQDPGQGLRLIYYSQIVNDFQKGDIAEGYSVSREKKESFPLTVTSAQKNPTAFYLCASSLRGTEAFFGQGTRLTVV.

This clonotype came up many times. A much bigger clone sits one base away, suggesting this may be a read error. This chain uses TRBV20-1 with TRBJ1-2, with D tentatively TRBD1 (6 bases). Germline V gene sequence: CDR1 DFQATT, CDR2 SNEGSKA (reference sequence). The CDR3 is 14 residues long. V gave up 0 bases and J gave up 7 bases, with 15 bases separating them. The CDR3 loop reads CSARDRGRQAGYTF. CDR3 coding DNA: TGCAGTGCTAGAGATCGGGGGCGACAGGCTGGCTACACCTTC.

This clonotype was seen at least ten times. V gene TRBV29-1 combines with J gene TRBJ2-7, with 10 bases fitting TRBD1. The CDR3 loop spans 13 amino acids. After removal of 4 bases from V and 3 bases from J, the junction contained 3 bases not matched to a gene. Germline V CDR1 and CDR2: SQVTM, ANQGSEA. CDR3 DNA sequence: TGCAGCGTTGGACAGGGGGCGAACTACGAGCAGTACTTC. Translating it yields CSVGQGANYEQYF.

This clonotype showed up many times. This sequence joins TRBV9 and TRBJ2-5, with 8 bases lining up with TRBD2. The ends lost 0 bases at V and 4 bases at J; junction bases unmatched: 8. Germline V gene lookup returns CDR1 SGDLS and CDR2 YYNGEE. The CDR3 runs 16 residues. The CDR3 nucleotides are TGTGCCAGCAGCGTAGGTATTAGCGGGATTCGAGAGACCCAGTACTTC. Translated, it gives CASSVGISGIRETQYF.

In its sample, this clonotype was seen many times. The V call is TRBV7-9, the J call TRBJ1-6; D uncertain. Germline CDR1 SEHNR, CDR2 FQNEAQ (reference sequence). Trimming pared 6 bases from V and 7 bases from J, leaving 7 bases between. This CDR3 has 12 residues. As DNA, the CDR3 is TGTGCCAGCAGGGGCGGAAATTCACCCCTCCACTTT. This codes for CASRGGNSPLHF. Filled out from reference TRBV7-9 and TRBJ1-6, the complete variable domain reads DTGVSQNPRHKITKRGQNVTFRCDPISEHNRLYWYRQTLGQGPEFLTYFQNEAQLEKSRLLSDRFSAERPKGSFSTLEIQRTEQGDSAMYLCASRGGNSPLHFGNGTRLTVT.

The J gene is TRBJ1-2, the V gene TRBV20-1; 7 bases agree with TRBD1. Germline V CDR1 and CDR2: DFQATT, SNEGSKA (reference sequence). The junction had 12 bases not matched to a gene; V was cut back by 0 bases and J by 2 bases. The CDR3 spans 17 residues. The DNA for the CDR3 is TGCAGTGCTAGAGAGGGCTTAGGGACAGCGCAAAACTATGGCTACACCTTC. Protein: CSAREGLGTAQNYGYTF.

This clonotype was seen many times. The chain employs TRBV7-2 and TRBJ1-5; 8 positions agree with TRBD1. Germline-derived CDR1 and CDR2 are SGHTA and FQGNSA. The CDR3 loop spans 14 amino acids. V dropped 5 bases and J dropped 4; count of bases not matched to a gene: 4. The CDR3 spells CASSTTGVNQPQHF. The DNA for the CDR3 is TGTGCCAGCAGCACGACAGGGGTGAATCAGCCCCAGCATTTT. The whole variable domain, remainder taken from reference TRBV7-2 and TRBJ1-5, is GAGVSQSPSNKVTEKGKDVELRCDPISGHTALYWYRQSLGQGLEFLIYFQGNSAPDKSGLPSDRFSAERTGGSVSTLTIQRTQQEDSAVYLCASSTTGVNQPQHFGDGTRLSIL.

This clonotype was seen repeatedly, ten times or more. The J gene is TRBJ1-4, the V gene TRBV6-5; tentatively, D is TRBD1 (6 bases). The CDR3 is 14 amino acids. The V gene's germline CDR1 is MNHEY and CDR2 SVGAGI. Trimming left V 4 bases short and J 7 bases short, with 13 bases between. CDR3 loop: CASSLQGGREKLFF. The CDR3 DNA reads as TGTGCCAGCAGTTTACAGGGAGGGCGTGAAAAACTGTTTTTT.

Ten or more counts support this clonotype. This rearrangement joins TRBV29-1 to TRBJ2-1; 11 bases match TRBD2. The CDR3 extends over 15 amino acids. Per the germline V gene, CDR1 is SQVTM and CDR2 is ANQGSEA. Germline trimming cut 6 bases from V and 2 bases from J; bases unmatched to any gene: 6. DNA for the CDR3: TGCAGCGTCCAGTTACTAGCGGGAGCCTACAATGAGCAGTTCTTC. It encodes CSVQLLAGAYNEQFF.

This clonotype was seen once. The chain employs TRBV15 and TRBJ2-1, with D perhaps assigned TRBD1 or TRBD2 (6 bases each). There are 22 residues in the CDR3. From germline, CDR1 is LNHNV and CDR2 YYDKDF (reference sequence). V was shortened by 0 bases and J by 0 bases, with 27 bases between the two germline ends. The CDR3 here is CATSRDLMGIGGQLSSYNEQFF. The CDR3 region has the DNA TGTGCCACCAGCAGAGACCTTATGGGAATTGGGGGGCAGTTGAGCTCCTACAATGAGCAGTTCTTC.

The rearrangement uses TRBV10-2 and TRBJ2-5; TRBD2 matches at 10 bases. Germline V gene data show CDR1 as WSHSY and CDR2 as SAAADI. V lost 4 bases, J lost 4 bases, and 6 bases stayed unmatched. This CDR3 has 15 residues. The CDR3 is CASSASGGVSETQYF. CDR3 nucleotide sequence: TGCGCCAGCAGTGCTAGCGGGGGCGTTTCAGAGACCCAGTACTTC.

This sequence joins TRBV24-1 and TRBJ2-3; D ambiguous. The V gene lost 5 bases and the J gene lost 7 bases, with 6 bases spanning the gap. The CDR3 loop spans 11 amino acids. Germline CDR1 and CDR2: KGHDR and SFDVKD. The CDR3 DNA is TGTGCCACCAGTGGGGCGTATACGCAGTATTTT. Residues: CATSGAYTQYF.

Worth noting for this clonotype: Germline is not matched at one junction end, which may reflect a read error. The chain has TRBV30 and TRBJ2-7; 11 bases line up with TRBD2. CDR1 is GTSNPN and CDR2 is SVGIG in the germline V gene (reference sequence). The CDR3 sequence is 13 residues long. The CDR3 is CAWSLAGGGERYF. The CDR3 nucleotides read TGTGCCTGGAGCCTAGCGGGAGGAGGCGAGCGGTACTTC.

This clonotype was seen many times. In nucleotides, the CDR3 is TGTGCCAGCAGTTCCGGGACAGGGTCGGGCTATGGCTACACCTTC. Protein: CASSSGTGSGYGYTF. The V and J genes are TRBV12-3 or TRBV12-4 and TRBJ1-2; TRBD1 aligns across 9 bases. CDR3 size: 15 residues. V shed 4 bases, J shed 4 bases, and the junction held 7 bases outside the gene matches.

This clonotype was picked up a small number of times. A much larger clone lies one base from this, so it may be a read error. The chain combines TRBV12-3 or TRBV12-4 with TRBJ2-5; TRBD2 aligns across 8 bases. The length of the CDR3 is 15 residues. Trimming cost V 3 bases and J 2 bases; bases outside gene matches: 5. In nucleotides, the CDR3 is TGTGCCAGCAGTTTCGTTGCGGGAGGTCAAGAGACCCAGTACTTC. Translated, it gives CASSFVAGGQETQYF.

The CDR3 bases are TGTGCCAGCAGTCTACAGGGGGGACAGACCCAGTACTTC. It is translated as CASSLQGGQTQYF. The chain carries TRBV6-5 and TRBJ2-5; TRBD1 aligns across 8 bases. V lost 5 bases, J lost 6 bases, and 5 bases stayed unmatched. Germline-derived CDR1 and CDR2 are MNHEY and SVGAGI. The CDR3 length is 13 residues.

The rearrangement links TRBV27 to TRBJ2-2; 8 bases align to TRBD2. Germline CDR1 is MNHEY and CDR2 is SMNVEV (reference sequence). V shed 2 bases and J 5 bases; nucleotides not matched to a gene: 13. The CDR3 is 18 amino acids. The CDR3 loop reads CASSLALSGGRGTGELFF. CDR3 nucleotide sequence: TGTGCCAGCAGTTTAGCTTTGTCGGGGGGGCGGGGGACCGGGGAGCTGTTTTTT.

The gene calls are TRBV6-6 and TRBJ1-1; the match to TRBD1 covers 12 bases. Germline lookup yields CDR1 MNHNY and CDR2 SVGAGI (reference sequence). The CDR3 runs 15 residues. Trimming at V came to 5 bases and at J to 7 bases, leaving 8 bases not matched to a gene. CDR3 DNA sequence: TGTGCCAGCAGTAACGGGACAGGGGGCGGAGGTGAAGCTTTCTTT. It encodes CASSNGTGGGGEAFF.

On this clonotype itself: The conserved phenylalanine or tryptophan normally closing the CDR3 is absent here, so this likely arose from a read error. No DNA is shown, since the ends of the CDR3 on it are uncertain; the CDR3 is the one TCRdb lists. The rearrangement uses TRBV12-3 or TRBV12-4 and TRBJ1-6; the table names TRBD1, a call not compared with the DNA. The CDR3 is 10 amino acids long, termini counted. CDR3 sequence reads: CASSFLRGNY.

This clonotype was seen only once. The CDR3 carries no conserved terminal phenylalanine or tryptophan, so it likely arises from a read error. The chain recombines TRBV7-2 with TRBJ2-6; the D gene is possibly TRBD1 (7 bases). The germline V gene encodes CDR1 SGHTA and CDR2 FQGNSA. The CDR3 has 18 amino acids. DNA for the CDR3: TGTGCCAGCAGCCCCCGGGACAGAGCGGGCTCTGGGGCCCACGTCCTGACTCTC. It encodes CASSPRDRAGSGAHVLTL.

Ten or more counts support this clonotype. The chain employs TRBV6-5 and TRBJ1-3, with D perhaps TRBD1 (5 bases). This CDR3 has 15 residues. Germline CDR1 is MNHEY and CDR2 is SVGAGI. Trimming cost V 5 bases and J 4 bases, with 15 bases left between them. The CDR3 spells CASSKTRVSGNTIYF. DNA for the CDR3: TGTGCCAGCAGTAAAACCAGGGTATCCGGAAACACCATATATTTT.

In its sample, this clonotype was seen many times. The chain is built from TRBV5-6 and TRBJ2-6, with D possibly TRBD1 on 5 matching bases. The germline V gene has CDR1 SGHDT and CDR2 YYEEEE. V lost 2 bases and J 1 base, leaving 10 bases between the germline ends. There are 16 residues in the CDR3. CDR3 nucleotides: TGTGCCAGCAGCTTAATTTCAGGGTCTGGGGCCAACGTCCTGACTTTC. Residues: CASSLISGSGANVLTF.